A single sample is the source of the 6 T cell receptor beta chains below, sequenced in a study of CXCR3-negative and CXCR3-positive naive CD8 T cells. Preparation of TRB cDNA libraries relied on 5' RACE carrying UMI labels. One entry per CDR3 protein, without DNA, is what TCRdb gives after re-calling the 5' RACE reads. This repertoire includes roughly 71,000 distinct CDR3 sequences. The sample was naive CXCR3- CD8+ T cells from blood. The subset: CD45RO-CCR7+CD27+CD95- naive CD8+ T cells lacking CXCR3 (TNR3-). These receptors were obtained from a human donor in good health. Some clones in this sample may be carry-over from other donors' samples.

This chain uses TRBV12-3 or TRBV12-4 with TRBJ2-5; the TRBD1 assignment by TCRdb is unverifiable without DNA. There are 14 residues in the CDR3. CDR3 residues: CASSAPGRKETQYF.

V and J are TRBV7-8 and TRBJ2-1; the TRBD2 assignment by TCRdb is unverifiable without DNA. The CDR3 totals 17 residues. Germline values: CDR1 SGHVS, CDR2 FQNEAQ. This CDR3 is CASSPTSGGGPYNEQFF.

The chain links TRBV7-8 to TRBJ2-2; TCRdb selects TRBD2, and the lack of DNA leaves this call unchecked. The CDR3 is 16 residues long. Germline lookup yields CDR1 SGHVS and CDR2 FQNEAQ. The CDR3 here is CASSFDLAGGSGELFF.

This chain uses TRBV28 with TRBJ2-7; TCRdb calls TRBD1, which cannot be checked without DNA. Germline loops: CDR1 MDHEN, CDR2 SYDVKM. CDR3 size: 15 residues. CDR3 in amino acids: CASSTPRDSDYEQYF.

The chain carries TRBV7-9 and TRBJ2-4; the D call of TRBD2 rests on TCRdb alone, since no DNA is present to check it. This CDR3 spans 15 amino acids. Germline assignment: CDR1 SEHNR and CDR2 FQNEAQ (reference sequence). The CDR3 sequence is CASSHGLASKNIQYF.

The chain employs TRBV13 and TRBJ1-2; the TCRdb D gene call, TRBD1, has no DNA to confirm it. Germline CDR1 reads PRHDT; CDR2 reads FYEKMQ (reference sequence). The CDR3 is made up of 16 amino acids. The CDR3 region is CASSGEQGAIPYGYTF. The variable domain in full, with the rest retrieved from reference TRBV13 and TRBJ1-2, is AAGVIQSPRHLIKEKRETATLKCYPIPRHDTVYWYQQGPGQDPQFLISFYEKMQSDKGSIPDRFSAQQFSDYHSELNMSSLELGDSALYFCASSGEQGAIPYGYTFGSGTRLTVV.